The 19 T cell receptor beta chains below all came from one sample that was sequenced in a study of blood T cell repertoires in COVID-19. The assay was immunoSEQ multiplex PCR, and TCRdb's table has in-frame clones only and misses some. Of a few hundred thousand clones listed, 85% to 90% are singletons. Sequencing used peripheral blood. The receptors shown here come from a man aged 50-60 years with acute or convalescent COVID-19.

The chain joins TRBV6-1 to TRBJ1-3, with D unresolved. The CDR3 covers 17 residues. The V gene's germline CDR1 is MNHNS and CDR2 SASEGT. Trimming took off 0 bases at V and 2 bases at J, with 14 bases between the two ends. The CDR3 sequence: CASSEAVGVVAGNTIYF. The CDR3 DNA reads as TGTGCCAGCAGTGAAGCGGTGGGAGTGGTCGCTGGAAACACCATATATTTT.

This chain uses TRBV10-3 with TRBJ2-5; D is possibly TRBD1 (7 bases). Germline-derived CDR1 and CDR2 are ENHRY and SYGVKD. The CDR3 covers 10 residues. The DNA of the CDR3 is TGTCGTAACAGGGGAGCGGGCCAGTACTTC. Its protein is CRNRGAGQYF.

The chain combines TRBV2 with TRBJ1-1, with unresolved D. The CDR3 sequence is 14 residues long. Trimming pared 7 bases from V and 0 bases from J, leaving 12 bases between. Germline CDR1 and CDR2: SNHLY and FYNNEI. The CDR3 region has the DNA TGTGCCAGCAATGAGCCCGGGATGAACACTGAAGCTTTCTTT. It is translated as CASNEPGMNTEAFF.

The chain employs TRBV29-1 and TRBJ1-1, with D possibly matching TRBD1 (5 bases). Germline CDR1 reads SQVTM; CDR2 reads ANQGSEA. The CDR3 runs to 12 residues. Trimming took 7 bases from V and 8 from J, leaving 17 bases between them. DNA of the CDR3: TGCAGCGGTCTACCCACGGGGGAGGAAGCTTTCTTT. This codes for CSGLPTGEEAFF.

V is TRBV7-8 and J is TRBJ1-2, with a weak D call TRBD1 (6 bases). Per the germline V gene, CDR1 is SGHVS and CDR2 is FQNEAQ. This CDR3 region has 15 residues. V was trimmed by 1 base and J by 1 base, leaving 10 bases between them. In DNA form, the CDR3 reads TGTGCCAGCAGCTTAGGACAGGCCCGTAACTATGGCTACACCTTC. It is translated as CASSLGQARNYGYTF.

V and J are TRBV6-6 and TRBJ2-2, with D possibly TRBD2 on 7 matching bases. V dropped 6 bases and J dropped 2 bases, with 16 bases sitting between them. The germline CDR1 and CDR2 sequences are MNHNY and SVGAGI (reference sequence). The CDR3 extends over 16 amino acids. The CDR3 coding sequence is TGTGCCAGCAGCCCAGGACGGGGGGCTAACACCGGGGAGCTGTTTTTT. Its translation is CASSPGRGANTGELFF.

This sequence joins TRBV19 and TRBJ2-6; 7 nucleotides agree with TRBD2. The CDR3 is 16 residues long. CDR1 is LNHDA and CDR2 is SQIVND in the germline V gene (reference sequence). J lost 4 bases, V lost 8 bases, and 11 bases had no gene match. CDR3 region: CASGAGTTSGANVLTF. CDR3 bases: TGTGCCAGTGGAGCAGGGACTACGTCCGGGGCCAACGTCCTGACTTTC.

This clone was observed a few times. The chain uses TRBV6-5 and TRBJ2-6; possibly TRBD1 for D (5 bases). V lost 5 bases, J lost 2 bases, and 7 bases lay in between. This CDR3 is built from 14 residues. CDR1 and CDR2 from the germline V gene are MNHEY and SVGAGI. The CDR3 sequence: CASSQGPGANVLTF. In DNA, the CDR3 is TGTGCCAGCAGTCAGGGTCCTGGGGCCAACGTCCTGACTTTC.

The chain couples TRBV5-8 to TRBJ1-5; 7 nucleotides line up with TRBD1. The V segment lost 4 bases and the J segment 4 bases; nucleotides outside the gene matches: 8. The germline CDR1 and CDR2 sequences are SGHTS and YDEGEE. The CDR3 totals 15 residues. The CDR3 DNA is TGTGCCAGCAGCCGCAGGGACAGACAAAATCAGCCCCAGCATTTT. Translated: CASSRRDRQNQPQHF.

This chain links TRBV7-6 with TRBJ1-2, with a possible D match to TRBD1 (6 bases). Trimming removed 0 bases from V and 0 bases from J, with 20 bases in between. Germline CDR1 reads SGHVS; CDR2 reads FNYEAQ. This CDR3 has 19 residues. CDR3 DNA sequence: TGTGCCAGCAGCTTAGCCACGGAAACAGGGCACCATTCTAACTATGGCTACACCTTC. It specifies CASSLATETGHHSNYGYTF. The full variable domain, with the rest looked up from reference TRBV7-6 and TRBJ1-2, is GAGVSQSPRYKVTKRGQDVALRCDPISGHVSLYWYRQALGQGPEFLTYFNYEAQQDKSGLPNDRFSAERPEGSISTLTIQRTEQRDSAMYRCASSLATETGHHSNYGYTFGSGTRLTVV.

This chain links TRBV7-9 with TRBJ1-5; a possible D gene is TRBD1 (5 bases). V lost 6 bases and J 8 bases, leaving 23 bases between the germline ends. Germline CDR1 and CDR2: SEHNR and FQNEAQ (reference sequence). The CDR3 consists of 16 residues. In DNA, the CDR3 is TGTGCCAGCAGTTCCACCGCGGGACCCTCCAGTAAGCCCCAGCATTTT. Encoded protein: CASSSTAGPSSKPQHF. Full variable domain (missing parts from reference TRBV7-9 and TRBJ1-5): DTGVSQNPRHKITKRGQNVTFRCDPISEHNRLYWYRQTLGQGPEFLTYFQNEAQLEKSRLLSDRFSAERPKGSFSTLEIQRTEQGDSAMYLCASSSTAGPSSKPQHFGDGTRLSIL.

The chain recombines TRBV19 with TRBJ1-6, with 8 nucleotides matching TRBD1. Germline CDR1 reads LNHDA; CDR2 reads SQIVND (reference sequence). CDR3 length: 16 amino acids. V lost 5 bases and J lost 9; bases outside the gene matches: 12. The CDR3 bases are TGTGCCAGTAGTCGGTATGACAGGGGAGTTGGTTCACCCCTCCACTTT. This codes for CASSRYDRGVGSPLHF.

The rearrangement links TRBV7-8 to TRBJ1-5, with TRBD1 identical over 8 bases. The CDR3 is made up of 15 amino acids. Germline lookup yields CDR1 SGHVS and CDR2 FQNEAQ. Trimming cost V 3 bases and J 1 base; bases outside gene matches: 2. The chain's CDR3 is CASSFRQGSNQPQHF. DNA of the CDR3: TGTGCCAGCAGCTTCCGACAGGGGAGCAATCAGCCCCAGCATTTT.

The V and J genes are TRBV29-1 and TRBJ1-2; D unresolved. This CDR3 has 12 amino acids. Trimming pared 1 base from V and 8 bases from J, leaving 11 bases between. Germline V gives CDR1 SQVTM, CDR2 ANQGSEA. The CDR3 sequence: CSVEAAGQGYTF. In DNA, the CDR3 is TGCAGCGTTGAAGCTGCGGGTCAGGGCTACACCTTC.

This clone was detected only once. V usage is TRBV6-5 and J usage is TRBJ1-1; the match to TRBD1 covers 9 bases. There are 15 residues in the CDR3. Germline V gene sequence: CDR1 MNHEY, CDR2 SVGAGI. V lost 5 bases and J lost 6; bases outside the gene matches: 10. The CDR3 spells CASSKGQGESPEAFF. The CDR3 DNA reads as TGTGCCAGCAGTAAGGGACAGGGCGAGAGTCCTGAAGCTTTCTTT.

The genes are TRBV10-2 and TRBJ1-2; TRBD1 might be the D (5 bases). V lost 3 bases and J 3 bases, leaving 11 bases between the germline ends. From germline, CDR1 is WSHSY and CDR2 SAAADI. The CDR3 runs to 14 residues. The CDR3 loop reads CASSEYLRDYGYTF. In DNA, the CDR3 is TGCGCCAGCAGTGAATACCTCAGGGACTATGGCTACACCTTC.

The DNA of the CDR3 is TGCGCCAGCAGCTTAACAGGGGGTATAGCTGAAGCTTTCTTT. Translated: CASSLTGGIAEAFF. The chain recombines TRBV5-1 with TRBJ1-1, with 8 bases identical to TRBD1. Trimming removed 2 bases from V and 6 bases from J; junction bases left unmatched: 6. The CDR3 sequence is 14 residues long. The germline gives CDR1 SGHRS, CDR2 YFSETQ.

CDR3 DNA: TGTGCCAGCTCGCCCACAGGGCGGAGGACCGGGGAGCTGTTTTTT. Translated, it gives CASSPTGRRTGELFF. The chain uses TRBV7-9 and TRBJ2-2; weak D call: TRBD1 (6 bases). Per germline, CDR1 SEHNR and CDR2 FQNEAQ (reference sequence). V was shortened by 8 bases and J by 5 bases, with 18 bases between the two germline ends. This CDR3 region has 15 residues. The variable domain in full, with the rest retrieved from reference TRBV7-9 and TRBJ2-2, is DTGVSQNPRHKITKRGQNVTFRCDPISEHNRLYWYRQTLGQGPEFLTYFQNEAQLEKSRLLSDRFSAERPKGSFSTLEIQRTEQGDSAMYLCASSPTGRRTGELFFGEGSRLTVL.

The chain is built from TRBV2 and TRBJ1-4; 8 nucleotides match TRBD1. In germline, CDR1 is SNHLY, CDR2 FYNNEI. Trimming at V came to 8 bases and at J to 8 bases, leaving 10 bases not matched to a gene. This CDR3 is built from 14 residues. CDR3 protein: CASVLNRDREKLFF. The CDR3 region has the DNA TGTGCCAGCGTGCTGAACCGGGACAGGGAAAAACTGTTTTTT. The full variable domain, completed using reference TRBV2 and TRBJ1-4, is EPEVTQTPSHQVTQMGQEVILRCVPISNHLYFYWYRQILGQKVEFLVSFYNNEISEKSEIFDDQFSVERPDGSNFTLKIRSTKLEDSAMYFCASVLNRDREKLFFGSGTQLSVL.